This TCR beta chain is drawn from a study of T-cell memory formation after mild COVID-19. Study details: Largely, the TCR clusters proved donor specific.

The CDR3 spans 15 residues. V was shortened by 1 base and J by 4 bases, with 11 bases between the two germline ends. CDR1 is SGHAT, CDR2 FQNNGV, per germline. In regard to this clonotype: The target antigen is unknown.

MiXCR, run by TCRdb on the 5' RACE reads, gives a single entry per CDR3 protein. Of around 130,000 distinct CDR3 sequences listed, 11% to 15% are singletons. General observations from the study: CD4+ contracting clones were mainly CM and EM; CD8+ ones, EMRA.

The chain carries TRBV11-2 and TRBJ2-1, with D maybe TRBD2 (6 bases). The sequence came from an adult woman who had mild COVID-19 (a few samples of this study predate the infection). Cell type and time point are not known. Material for sequencing was PBMCs or a T cell subset sorted from them (not recorded which). The CDR3 loop reads CASSLAGDGYNEQFF. The CDR3 DNA is TGTGCCAGCAGCTTAGCGGGAGACGGTTACAATGAGCAGTTCTTC.